Each of the 10 T cell receptor beta chains below was sequenced from the same sample in a study of cytomegalovirus exposure and HLA in healthy donors. PCR employed 60 Vbeta and 13 Jbeta primers. Assay used: immunoSEQ multiplex PCR; TCRdb lists only in-frame clones, some missing. The sample has about 270,000 clones; about 66% are singletons. Sequencing was performed on PBMCs. The receptors here all came from a female donor in good health and CMV-seronegative.

The chain employs TRBV7-8 and TRBJ1-2; tentatively, D is TRBD1 (5 bases). The CDR3 has 15 residues. Germline CDR1 SGHVS, CDR2 FQNEAQ. Trimming took off 4 bases at V and 4 bases at J, with 16 bases between the two ends. This CDR3 reads CASSSQSPGGYGYTF. In DNA, the CDR3 is TGTGCCAGCAGCTCCCAGAGTCCGGGGGGCTATGGCTACACCTTC.

The chain is built from TRBV29-1 and TRBJ2-7; 7 nucleotides line up with TRBD1. This CDR3 is 13 amino acids long. V lost 4 bases and J lost 0; bases outside the gene matches: 3. Germline loops: CDR1 SQVTM, CDR2 ANQGSEA. DNA for the CDR3: TGCAGCGTTGCTAAGGGGGCCTCCTACGAGCAGTACTTC. This codes for CSVAKGASYEQYF.

The J gene is TRBJ1-3, the V gene TRBV28; tentatively, D is TRBD1 (6 bases). This CDR3 contains 18 residues. V was shortened by 5 bases and J by 1 base, with 21 bases between the two germline ends. Per germline, CDR1 MDHEN and CDR2 SYDVKM. CDR3 in amino acids: CASSLRTESLVSGNTIYF. DNA of the CDR3: TGTGCCAGCAGTCTTAGGACAGAGAGTCTTGTATCTGGAAACACCATATATTTT.

The V call is TRBV6-5, the J call TRBJ2-1, with D possibly TRBD2 on 6 matching bases. CDR1 and CDR2 from the germline V gene are MNHEY and SVGAGI. The CDR3 is made up of 15 amino acids. Trimming removed 6 bases from V and 1 base from J, with 13 bases in between. For the CDR3, the DNA is TGTGCCAGCAGCCCATCGACTAGTTCCTACAATGAGCAGTTCTTC. Protein: CASSPSTSSYNEQFF.

The chain couples TRBV13 to TRBJ1-1; possible D gene TRBD1, 5 bases. Germline-derived CDR1 and CDR2 are PRHDT and FYEKMQ (reference sequence). This CDR3 contains 14 residues. V lost 5 bases and J lost 5, with 15 bases in between. The CDR3 DNA reads as TGTGCCAGCAGCCGCGGGGGGGGAGAAACTGAAGCTTTCTTT. Residues: CASSRGGGETEAFF.

This clone was found a few times. The chain joins TRBV6-4 to TRBJ2-1; the D gene is possibly TRBD2 (5 bases). This CDR3 has 15 amino acids. Between the trimmed V and J ends, which lost 3 bases and 0 bases, there was a span of 9 bases. CDR1 is MRHNA, CDR2 SNTAGT, per germline. CDR3 loop: CASSEEGSSYNEQFF. CDR3 coding DNA: TGTGCCAGCAGTGAAGAGGGTAGCTCCTACAATGAGCAGTTCTTC.

The chain has TRBV4-2 and TRBJ2-7, with D perhaps TRBD2 (5 bases). V lost 0 bases and J 6 bases, leaving 9 bases between the germline ends. CDR3 length: 13 amino acids. The germline gives CDR1 LGHNA, CDR2 YNFKEQ. The DNA of the CDR3 is TGTGCCAGCAGCCAAGACCCCGGGGTCGAGCAGTACTTC. Translated: CASSQDPGVEQYF.

This clone has a handful of counts. The chain links TRBV5-1 to TRBJ2-7, with TRBD2 matching over 10 bases. CDR1 and CDR2 (germline): SGHRS, YFSETQ. This CDR3 is 18 amino acids long. Trimming at V came to 4 bases and at J to 0 bases, leaving 13 bases not matched to a gene. The CDR3 DNA reads TGCGCCAGCAGCATAGGGTCCTTTAGCGGGAGGCTCTCCTACGAGCAGTACTTC. Translation: CASSIGSFSGRLSYEQYF.

This chain joins TRBV6-1 and TRBJ1-5; TRBD1 aligns across 10 bases. The CDR3 totals 18 residues. The germline CDR1 and CDR2 sequences are MNHNS and SASEGT. The ends lost 4 bases at V and 2 bases at J; junction bases unmatched: 11. As DNA, the CDR3 is TGTGCCAGCAGTGCTGGGGACAGGGGAGATCGGGGCAATCAGCCCCAGCATTTT. As protein: CASSAGDRGDRGNQPQHF.

V usage is TRBV11-3 and J usage is TRBJ2-6, with D tentatively TRBD2 (6 bases). Between the trimmed V and J ends, which lost 5 bases and 4 bases, there was a span of 12 bases. Germline values: CDR1 SGHNT, CDR2 YENEEA. This CDR3 contains 15 residues. The CDR3 loop is CASSNGGAGANVLTF. CDR3 DNA sequence: TGTGCCAGCAGCAACGGGGGAGCCGGGGCCAACGTCCTGACTTTC.